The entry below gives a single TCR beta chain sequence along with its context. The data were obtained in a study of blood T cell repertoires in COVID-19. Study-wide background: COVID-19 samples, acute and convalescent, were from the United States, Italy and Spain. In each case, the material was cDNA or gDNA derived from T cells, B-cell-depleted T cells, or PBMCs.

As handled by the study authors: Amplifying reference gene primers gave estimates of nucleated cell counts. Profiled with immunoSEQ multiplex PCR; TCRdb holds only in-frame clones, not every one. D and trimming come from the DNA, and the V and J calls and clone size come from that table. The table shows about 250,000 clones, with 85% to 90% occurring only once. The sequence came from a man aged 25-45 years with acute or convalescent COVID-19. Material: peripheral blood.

The CDR3 here is CASSVVSGQGGAGELFF. In DNA form, the CDR3 reads TGTGCCAGCAGCGTAGTTTCCGGACAGGGGGGCGCCGGGGAGCTGTTTTTT. The chain combines TRBV9 with TRBJ2-2, with 10 bases aligning to TRBD1. Germline V gives CDR1 SGDLS, CDR2 YYNGEE. After removal of 0 bases from V and 6 bases from J, the junction contained 8 bases not matched to a gene. The CDR3 length is 17 residues.